The 19 T cell receptor beta chains below were found in one sample sequenced in a study of cytomegalovirus exposure and HLA in healthy donors. In the PCR, 60 Vbeta and 13 Jbeta primers were used. Using immunoSEQ multiplex PCR, the repertoire was profiled, and TCRdb retains in-frame clones only, with some absent. The sample holds around 130,000 clones, approximately 83% seen once. The sample taken for sequencing was PBMCs. These TCRs come from a girl aged 2 to 10 in good health and CMV-seronegative.

The CDR3 here is CASSQEKDSGGYQETQYF. The CDR3 nucleotides are TGCGCCAGCAGCCAAGAAAAGGATAGCGGGGGGTACCAAGAGACCCAGTACTTC. This sequence joins TRBV4-3 and TRBJ2-5; 10 bases fit TRBD2. V shed 0 bases and J 0 bases; nucleotides not matched to a gene: 7. The CDR3 runs to 18 residues. Germline CDR1 and CDR2: LGHNA and YSLEER.

This chain uses TRBV23-1 with TRBJ1-5, with 7 nucleotides matching TRBD1. TRBV23-1 is marked as an open reading frame, function uncertain. The CDR3 runs 13 residues. V dropped 1 base and J dropped 7; count of bases not matched to a gene: 1. The CDR3 bases are TGCGCCAGCAGTCAATACAGGGGACAGCCCCAGCATTTT. As protein: CASSQYRGQPQHF.

The chain carries TRBV5-8 and TRBJ1-1; D is ambiguous. Germline CDR1 is SGHTS and CDR2 is YDEGEE. The CDR3 covers 16 residues. The V end lost 0 bases, the J end lost 4 bases, and 16 bases lay between the germline ends. The CDR3 here is CASSLGAGWGGTEAFF. DNA for the CDR3: TGTGCCAGCAGCTTGGGAGCGGGGTGGGGAGGCACTGAAGCTTTCTTT.

J is TRBJ2-1 and V is TRBV27, with a weak D call TRBD2 (5 bases). Germline CDR1 and CDR2: MNHEY and SMNVEV (reference sequence). V lost 7 bases to trimming and J lost 0 bases, with 10 bases between them. The CDR3 consists of 14 residues. The CDR3 reads CASTIGSSYNEQFF. The CDR3 nucleotides are TGTGCCAGCACAATTGGGAGCTCCTACAATGAGCAGTTCTTC.

The V and J genes are TRBV7-9 and TRBJ2-5; a weak D match, TRBD1 (6 bases). The germline V gene encodes CDR1 SEHNR and CDR2 FQNEAQ (reference sequence). The CDR3 totals 18 residues. Trimming stripped 5 bases from V and 2 bases from J, with 24 bases between. CDR3 loop: CASSPHLGAERFQETQYF. CDR3 DNA sequence: TGTGCCAGCAGCCCGCACCTGGGGGCAGAGAGATTTCAAGAGACCCAGTACTTC.

This chain links TRBV4-2 with TRBJ2-3; TRBD1 is a possible D gene (7 bases). The CDR3 runs 21 residues. Germline-derived CDR1 and CDR2 are LGHNA and YNFKEQ. V lost 0 bases, J lost 4 bases, and 29 bases lay in between. The CDR3 loop is CASSQDASLRPGGRAPDTQYF. The CDR3 nucleotides read TGTGCCAGCAGCCAAGATGCCTCTCTCCGACCAGGGGGGCGGGCCCCAGATACGCAGTATTTT.

The V call is TRBV28, the J call TRBJ1-2, with 7 bases fitting TRBD1. This CDR3 region has 14 residues. The germline V gene has CDR1 MDHEN and CDR2 SYDVKM. V lost 7 bases to trimming and J lost 4 bases; unmatched junction nucleotides: 9. CDR3 sequence reads: CASIEGTDFYGYTF. As DNA, the CDR3 is TGTGCCAGCATCGAAGGGACAGATTTCTATGGCTACACCTTC.

The genes are TRBV6-1 and TRBJ1-5; possibly TRBD1 for D (5 bases). The CDR3 has 15 residues. Germline values: CDR1 MNHNS, CDR2 SASEGT. The V end lost 4 bases, the J end lost 0 bases, and 10 bases lay between the germline ends. The CDR3 bases are TGTGCCAGCAGTGCCCGGGGGATTAGCAATCAGCCCCAGCATTTT. It specifies CASSARGISNQPQHF.

The chain employs TRBV4-1 and TRBJ1-5; no definite D call. The CDR3 extends over 16 amino acids. Germline V gene data show CDR1 as MGHRA and CDR2 as YSYEKL. Trimming removed 1 base at V and 4 bases at J, with 14 bases between. Written as DNA, the CDR3 is TGCGCCAGCAGCCAAGTTTCAACCAGTGGTAATCAGCCCCAGCATTTT. Amino acids: CASSQVSTSGNQPQHF.

This chain links TRBV19 with TRBJ1-6, with 8 bases identical to TRBD1. The germline CDR1 and CDR2 sequences are LNHDA and SQIVND (reference sequence). V gave up 5 bases and J gave up 7 bases; unmatched junction bases: 4. This CDR3 spans 14 amino acids. The CDR3 DNA reads TGTGCCAGTAGTCTTACAGGGGGAAATTCACCCCTCCACTTT. This encodes CASSLTGGNSPLHF. Based on the CDR3 plus reference TRBV19 and TRBJ1-6, the full variable domain is DGGITQSPKYLFRKEGQNVTLSCEQNLNHDAMYWYRQDPGQGLRLIYYSQIVNDFQKGDIAEGYSVSREKKESFPLTVTSAQKNPTAFYLCASSLTGGNSPLHFGNGTRLTVT.

The chain couples TRBV11-2 to TRBJ1-5, with TRBD1 identical over 7 bases. The ends lost 1 base at V and 7 bases at J; junction bases unmatched: 7. Per germline, CDR1 SGHAT and CDR2 FQNNGV. The CDR3 runs 15 residues. The CDR3 loop is CASSLGQGPGQPQHF. In DNA form, the CDR3 reads TGTGCCAGCAGCTTAGGACAGGGTCCGGGACAGCCCCAGCATTTT.

The rearrangement links TRBV7-9 to TRBJ2-2, with 7 nucleotides matching TRBD2. CDR1 and CDR2 (germline): SEHNR, FQNEAQ (reference sequence). Trimming cost V 5 bases and J 0 bases; bases outside gene matches: 3. The CDR3 is 15 residues long. CDR3 amino acids: CASSQTSANTGELFF. DNA for the CDR3: TGTGCCAGCAGCCAAACTAGCGCGAACACCGGGGAGCTGTTTTTT.

The chain links TRBV6-1 to TRBJ2-5, with D perhaps matching TRBD2 (6 bases). Trimming cost V 2 bases and J 5 bases, with 15 bases left between them. The CDR3 covers 15 residues. CDR1 is MNHNS, CDR2 SASEGT, per germline. CDR3 sequence (DNA): TGTGCCAGCAGTGAATTCACGACTGGGAGGGAGACCCAGTACTTC. Translation: CASSEFTTGRETQYF.

This rearrangement joins TRBV11-3 to TRBJ1-2; tentative D call: TRBD1 (5 bases). The germline CDR1 and CDR2 sequences are SGHNT and YENEEA. This CDR3 is built from 14 residues. The V end was cut by 2 bases, the J end by 7 bases, with 14 bases between. This CDR3 is CASSLIQGSSGYTF. In DNA form, the CDR3 reads TGTGCCAGCAGCTTAATCCAGGGATCGAGTGGCTACACCTTC.

CDR3 amino acids: CASSLTALSNQPQHF. The DNA for the CDR3 is TGTGCCAGCAGCTTGACAGCCCTTAGCAATCAGCCCCAGCATTTT. The V call is TRBV6-5, the J call TRBJ1-5, with D possibly being TRBD1 (5 bases). Per germline, CDR1 MNHEY and CDR2 SVGAGI. V was cut by 6 bases and J by 0 bases, with 12 bases left in between. This CDR3 region has 15 residues.

This clone was found a few times. V gene TRBV5-6 combines with J gene TRBJ1-1, with D perhaps TRBD1 (5 bases). Trimming stripped 0 bases from V and 4 bases from J, with 16 bases between. The length of the CDR3 is 16 residues. In germline, CDR1 is SGHDT, CDR2 YYEEEE. For the CDR3, the DNA is TGTGCCAGCAGCTTGGGGTGGGGGGTCCGGGGCACTGAAGCTTTCTTT. Translated: CASSLGWGVRGTEAFF. Using reference TRBV5-6 and TRBJ1-1 for the parts outside the CDR3, the full variable domain is DAGVTQSPTHLIKTRGQQVTLRCSPKSGHDTVSWYQQALGQGPQFIFQYYEEEERQRGNFPDRFSGHQFPNYSSELNVNALLLGDSALYLCASSLGWGVRGTEAFFGQGTRLTVV.

The CDR3: CASSLGQGINPNEKLFF. The CDR3 DNA reads as TGTGCCAGCAGCTTGGGACAGGGAATCAACCCCAATGAAAAACTGTTTTTT. This rearrangement joins TRBV5-6 to TRBJ1-4; 7 bases fit TRBD1. The CDR3 covers 17 residues. J lost 5 bases, V lost 0 bases, and 10 bases had no gene match. The germline V gene has CDR1 SGHDT and CDR2 YYEEEE.

This chain links TRBV28 with TRBJ2-1; TRBD2 might be the D (6 bases). Between the trimmed V and J ends, which lost 3 bases and 0 bases, there was a span of 21 bases. Per the germline V gene, CDR1 is MDHEN and CDR2 is SYDVKM. This CDR3 is 19 amino acids long. The CDR3, as DNA: TGTGCCAGCAGTTTTTATAGGAGGGGAATTAAAAGCTCCTACAATGAGCAGTTCTTC. This translates into CASSFYRRGIKSSYNEQFF.

The rearrangement links TRBV27 to TRBJ2-7, with TRBD2 matching 9 bases. V was pared by 4 bases and J by 1 base, with 5 bases of the junction left unmatched. Germline assignment: CDR1 MNHEY and CDR2 SMNVEV (reference sequence). The CDR3 runs 15 residues. Here the CDR3 DNA reads TGTGCCAGCAGTTATAGCGGGAGTGTTTCCTACGAGCAGTACTTC. This codes for CASSYSGSVSYEQYF.